One and the same sample provided the 8 T cell receptor beta chains below, sequenced in a study of CD39 and CD103 CD8 tumor-infiltrating T cells. Sequencing was performed with immunoSEQ multiplex PCR; in TCRdb, only in-frame clones are kept and a portion is missing. The data contain about 3,400 clones, over 55% of them seen just once; the ten biggest clones take up less than 30%. Sequenced sample: CD39- CD103- CD8+ T cells sorted from the tumor. Subset in this sample: CD103-CD39- double-negative CD45RA- CD8 T cells. These receptors were obtained from a human donor with head and neck squamous cell carcinoma.

This rearrangement joins TRBV29-1 to TRBJ2-7; D is possibly TRBD2 (6 bases). CDR1 is SQVTM, CDR2 ANQGSEA, per germline. The CDR3 sequence is 15 residues long. Trimming took 7 bases from V and 5 from J, leaving 24 bases between them. The CDR3 spells CSAGFGGTGVHEQYF. The CDR3 bases are TGCAGCGCCGGGTTTGGGGGGACGGGCGTCCACGAGCAGTACTTC.

This clone has a handful of counts. The chain is built from TRBV7-9 and TRBJ1-5; D not resolved. This CDR3 has 12 residues. Looked up from germline, CDR1 is SEHNR and CDR2 is FQNEAQ (reference sequence). V was shortened by 6 bases and J by 3 bases, with 6 bases between the two germline ends. CDR3 sequence reads: CASSTINQPQHF. Written as DNA, the CDR3 is TGTGCCAGCAGTACTATCAATCAGCCCCAGCATTTT.

The V and J genes are TRBV28 and TRBJ2-3, with D possibly being TRBD1 (6 bases). Germline V gene sequence: CDR1 MDHEN, CDR2 SYDVKM. V lost 8 bases and J lost 0, with 15 bases in between. This CDR3 contains 15 residues. This CDR3 is CASLATGYSTDTQYF. CDR3 DNA: TGTGCCAGCTTGGCGACAGGCTATAGCACAGATACGCAGTATTTT.

The count of this clone is one. This chain links TRBV29-1 with TRBJ2-7; 8 nucleotides match TRBD1. Looked up from germline, CDR1 is SQVTM and CDR2 is ANQGSEA. The CDR3 contains 14 residues. Trimming took 4 bases from V and 2 from J; bases not matched to a gene: 7. The CDR3 DNA reads as TGCAGCGTTGCCCTACAGGGGGTGCCCTACGAGCAGTACTTC. Its protein is CSVALQGVPYEQYF.

The V and J genes are TRBV7-2 and TRBJ1-3; D might be TRBD1 (6 bases). This CDR3 has 16 amino acids. The V end lost 4 bases, the J end lost 0 bases, and 13 bases lay between the germline ends. Germline values: CDR1 SGHTA, CDR2 FQGNSA. This chain's CDR3 is CASSSTGPYSGNTIYF. The DNA of the CDR3 is TGTGCCAGCAGCTCCACAGGGCCGTACTCTGGAAACACCATATATTTT.

The V call is TRBV28, the J call TRBJ2-7; D remains unclear. Trimming shortened V by 4 bases and J by 2 bases, and 9 bases separated the two germline ends. This CDR3 is built from 13 residues. The germline gives CDR1 MDHEN, CDR2 SYDVKM. The CDR3 sequence is CASSSPPPYEQYF. CDR3 nucleotide sequence: TGTGCCAGCAGTTCACCCCCCCCCTACGAGCAGTACTTC. Variable domain in full (rest from reference TRBV28 and TRBJ2-7): DVKVTQSSRYLVKRTGEKVFLECVQDMDHENMFWYRQDPGLGLRLIYFSYDVKMKEKGDIPEGYSVSREKKERFSLILESASTNQTSMYLCASSSPPPYEQYFGPGTRLTVT.

This rearrangement joins TRBV29-1 to TRBJ1-2; tentative D call: TRBD1 (6 bases). Germline V lookup: CDR1 SQVTM, CDR2 ANQGSEA. V was trimmed by 6 bases and J by 2 bases, leaving 16 bases between them. This CDR3 region has 14 residues. The CDR3 region is CSVPQGGFNYGYTF. The DNA of the CDR3 is TGCAGCGTCCCACAGGGTGGATTCAACTATGGCTACACCTTC.

This clone was observed a handful of times. The V call is TRBV10-3, the J call TRBJ2-7; TRBD2 might be the D (5 bases). The V end lost 0 bases, the J end lost 3 bases, and 12 bases lay between the germline ends. Germline V gene sequence: CDR1 ENHRY, CDR2 SYGVKD. The CDR3 totals 15 residues. The CDR3 DNA reads TGTGCCATCAGTGAGTCCCTAGCTCTCGACTACGAGCAGTACTTC. Its translation is CAISESLALDYEQYF.